This T cell receptor beta chain was observed in a study of Graves' ophthalmopathy and Graves' hyperthyroidism. V was shortened by 4 bases and J by 7 bases, with 8 bases between the two germline ends. The CDR3 is 13 amino acids. Germline V lookup: CDR1 MNHEY, CDR2 SMNVEV (reference sequence). Study findings and constraints: Blood also carried most expanded thyroid clonotypes exceeding 0.001 frequency.

The authors amplified TCR beta CDR3 regions from RNA transcripts. RT-PCR was first run with HTBI primers, then multiplex PCR in a second round. TCRdb called the multiplex PCR reads again in MiXCR, with one record for every CDR3 protein. The sample carries 220,000 or so distinct CDR3 sequences, roughly 21% recorded once. Among the exclusions were patients with other autoimmune diseases, uncontrolled infections, pregnancy or lactation. This clonotype appeared many times. Its target is not known. This chain uses TRBV27 with TRBJ1-6; D gene unclear. Sequencing was done on a sample of peripheral blood. The source is a woman aged 45-65 years with Graves' ophthalmopathy. As DNA, the CDR3 is TGTGCCAGCAGTTATAGAGCAAATTCACCCCTCCACTTT. Residues: CASSYRANSPLHF.